This T cell receptor beta chain is drawn from a study of T-cell memory formation after mild COVID-19. Turning to the study itself: TCR clusters were mostly donor specific.

Study-wide findings and caveats: CD4+ contracting clones were mainly CM and EM; CD8+ ones, EMRA. Memory from before infection featured some responding clones, which suggests cross-reactive memory joined. Second-wave clones with a day 37 peak had unconfirmed SARS-CoV-2 specificity.

Turning to this clonotype: Its antigen is currently unknown.

In TCRdb, the 5' RACE reads were re-called with MiXCR into one record per CDR3 protein. The table records roughly 300,000 distinct CDR3 sequences, roughly 13% of them present only once. Input material: PBMCs or a T cell subset sorted from them (not recorded which). The source of this sequence is a man younger than 30 who had mild COVID-19 (a few samples of this study predate the infection). Cell type and time point are not known.

CDR3 in amino acids: CASRYSGGAAYNEQFF. For the CDR3, the DNA is TGTGCCAGTAGGTATAGCGGGGGGGCCGCCTACAATGAGCAGTTCTTC. The chain is built from TRBV19 and TRBJ2-1; 11 bases are shared with TRBD2. This CDR3 region has 16 residues. The germline V gene encodes CDR1 LNHDA and CDR2 SQIVND (reference sequence). V gave up 6 bases and J gave up 2 bases; unmatched junction bases: 6.